Listed here are 8 T cell receptor beta chains from one sample, sequenced in a study of T cells in Graves' hyperthyroidism and ophthalmopathy. There were TCR beta CDR3 regions amplified from RNA transcripts. The HTBI primer set served for first-round RT-PCR of the TCR CDR3. TCRdb reprocessed the multiplex PCR reads via MiXCR and lists one record per CDR3 protein. Of some 550,000 distinct CDR3 sequences detected, 20% appear once; the ten largest clones hold around a quarter. Sample: blood. The receptors were gathered from a man between 18 and 35 years old with Graves' hyperthyroidism.

This clonotype was recorded many times. The chain employs TRBV2 and TRBJ2-7, with D uncertain. The V gene's germline CDR1 is SNHLY and CDR2 FYNNEI. The CDR3 totals 14 residues. The V and J ends lost 11 bases and 0 bases respectively, with 17 bases between them. The CDR3 DNA is TGTGCCGTAAGGGTGGGCCAAAGCTCCTACGAGCAGTACTTC. It specifies CAVRVGQSSYEQYF.

The rearrangement links TRBV12-3 or TRBV12-4 to TRBJ1-2, with D tentatively TRBD1 (5 bases). This CDR3 region has 13 residues. The V end was cut by 10 bases, the J end by 4 bases, with 16 bases between. The CDR3 DNA reads TGTGCCACCCACCCGGGAGGGGTCTATGGCTACACCTTC. It translates to CATHPGGVYGYTF.

In its sample, this clonotype was seen many times. The J gene is TRBJ2-5, the V gene TRBV11-2; 9 positions match TRBD1. CDR1 and CDR2 from the germline V gene are SGHAT and FQNNGV. Trimming cost V 5 bases and J 4 bases; bases outside gene matches: 5. This CDR3 spans 14 amino acids. The CDR3, as DNA: TGTGCCAGCAGCCCGAACAGGGGGCCAGAGACCCAGTACTTC. Its translation: CASSPNRGPETQYF.

The V gene is TRBV2, the J gene TRBJ2-7, with no clear D. V shed 4 bases and J shed 2 bases, with 6 bases lying between them. The CDR3 is 12 residues long. Germline CDR1 SNHLY, CDR2 FYNNEI. For the CDR3, the DNA is TGTGCCAGCAGTGTCGAAACCTACGAGCAGTACTTC. Its translation is CASSVETYEQYF. The complete variable domain, with remaining parts taken from reference TRBV2 and TRBJ2-7, reads EPEVTQTPSHQVTQMGQEVILRCVPISNHLYFYWYRQILGQKVEFLVSFYNNEISEKSEIFDDQFSVERPDGSNFTLKIRSTKLEDSAMYFCASSVETYEQYFGPGTRLTVT.

This clonotype was picked up many times. CDR3 coding DNA: TGTGCCAGCAGTTTCGGAGGACCATTCTACGAGCAGTACTTC. Encoded protein: CASSFGGPFYEQYF. V is TRBV12-3 or TRBV12-4 and J is TRBJ2-7; TRBD2 is a possible D gene (5 bases). The CDR3 covers 14 residues. V lost 3 bases, J lost 3 bases, and 12 bases lay in between.

This clonotype was detected many times. J is TRBJ1-5 and V is TRBV15; D might be TRBD1 (5 bases). Looked up from germline, CDR1 is LNHNV and CDR2 is YYDKDF (reference sequence). This CDR3 is built from 15 residues. Trimming left V 0 bases short and J 3 bases short, with 9 bases between. The CDR3 here is CATSRETGVNQPQHF. The CDR3 nucleotides read TGTGCCACCAGCAGAGAAACGGGGGTCAATCAGCCCCAGCATTTT. The whole variable domain, filled in from reference TRBV15 and TRBJ1-5, reads DAMVIQNPRYQVTQFGKPVTLSCSQTLNHNVMYWYQQKSSQAPKLLFHYYDKDFNNEADTPDNFQSRRPNTSFCFLDIRSPGLGDTAMYLCATSRETGVNQPQHFGDGTRLSIL.

This clonotype was detected many times. This chain joins TRBV6-5 and TRBJ2-5, with D tentatively TRBD1 (6 bases). Germline loops: CDR1 MNHEY, CDR2 SVGAGI. V lost 0 bases and J lost 2, with 10 bases in between. The CDR3 covers 15 residues. CDR3 sequence: CASSYSGAVQETQYF. CDR3 sequence (DNA): TGTGCCAGCAGTTACTCGGGGGCGGTGCAAGAGACCCAGTACTTC.

In its sample, this clonotype was seen many times. The chain uses TRBV2 and TRBJ2-2; 8 nucleotides match TRBD1. Looked up from germline, CDR1 is SNHLY and CDR2 is FYNNEI. There are 14 residues in the CDR3. V was clipped by 4 bases and J by 5 bases; unmatched bases: 3. The CDR3 here is CASSGQGRTGELFF. CDR3 DNA sequence: TGTGCCAGCAGTGGACAGGGGAGAACCGGGGAGCTGTTTTTT.